This T cell receptor (beta chain) was captured in a study of post-analysis software for immune sequencing data. In germline, CDR1 is SGHTA, CDR2 FQGTGA. V dropped 4 bases and J dropped 1 base, with 9 bases sitting between them. This CDR3 is built from 14 residues. The TCR beta cDNA libraries contained unique molecular identifiers. TCRdb re-derived calls from the PCR reads in MiXCR, one entry per CDR3 protein. Of about half a million distinct CDR3 sequences in the sample, 34% were seen once. Study-level findings and limits: With TRBV5-6, TRBV5-1 and TRBV20-1 included, about five TRBV segments were more frequent in patients than in controls. Multiple sclerosis patients showed significantly lower normalized Chao1 diversity than controls did.

This clonotype was counted ten times or more. No antigen is known for it. The J gene is TRBJ2-3, the V gene TRBV7-3; no reliable D call. The TCR originated in a girl between 2 and 17 years old with multiple sclerosis. The sample taken for sequencing was blood. In DNA form, the CDR3 reads TGTGCCAGCAGCTCCACCTCGGGCACAGATACGCAGTATTTT. This translates into CASSSTSGTDTQYF.